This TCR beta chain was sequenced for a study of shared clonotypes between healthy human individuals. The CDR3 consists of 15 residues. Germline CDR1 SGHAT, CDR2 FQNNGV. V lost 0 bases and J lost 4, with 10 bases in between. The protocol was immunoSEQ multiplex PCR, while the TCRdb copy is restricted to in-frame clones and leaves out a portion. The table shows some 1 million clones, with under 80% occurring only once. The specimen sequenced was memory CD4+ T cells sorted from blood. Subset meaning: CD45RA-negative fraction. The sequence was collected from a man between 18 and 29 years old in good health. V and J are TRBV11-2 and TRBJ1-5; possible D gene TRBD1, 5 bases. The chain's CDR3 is CASSLEGVRNQPQHF. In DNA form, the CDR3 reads TGTGCCAGCAGCTTAGAGGGGGTACGGAATCAGCCCCAGCATTTT.